The TCR beta chain described here comes from a study of cytomegalovirus exposure and HLA in healthy donors. The study ran its PCR with 60 Vbeta and 13 Jbeta primers. Measured with immunoSEQ multiplex PCR; TCRdb has only the in-frame clones, and not every one. The profile shows around 170,000 clones, 65% to 85% of them singletons. Unmatched junction bases numbered 7, after V lost 1 base and J lost 1 base. The CDR3 length is 18 residues. The V gene's germline CDR1 is LGHNA and CDR2 YSLEER. Sample: PBMCs. The chain carries TRBV4-3 and TRBJ2-1, with 10 bases identical to TRBD2. This sequence originates from a man aged 50-59 years in good health and CMV-seronegative. CDR3 region: CASSQVSSGGWSYNEQFF. CDR3 DNA sequence: TGCGCCAGCAGCCAAGTGTCTAGCGGGGGTTGGTCCTACAATGAGCAGTTCTTC.